One sample yielded the 5 T cell receptor beta chains listed below, sequenced in a study of CD8+ T cells in alopecia areata. Sequencing templates came from extracted RNA that was reverse transcribed into cDNA. TCRdb's copy holds only in-frame clones and misses some; the assay was immunoSEQ multiplex PCR. The top ten clones hold around 7% of a sample with 150,000 or so clones, over 45% of them seen once. Specimen: CD4+ T cells sorted from blood. Receptors originate from a human donor with alopecia areata.

V gene TRBV7-3 combines with J gene TRBJ2-5; D is perhaps TRBD1 (6 bases). V was shortened by 5 bases and J by 0 bases, with 13 bases between the two germline ends. Germline V gene sequence: CDR1 SGHTA, CDR2 FQGTGA. The CDR3 is made up of 15 amino acids. The CDR3 spells CASSPGQIYQETQYF. The DNA of the CDR3 is TGTGCCAGCAGCCCAGGACAGATCTACCAAGAGACCCAGTACTTC.

CDR3 sequence reads: CASSPGQGPDTQYF. CDR3 nucleotide sequence: TGTGCCAGCAGTCCGGGACAGGGTCCAGATACGCAGTATTTT. The chain employs TRBV28 and TRBJ2-3, with 9 positions matching TRBD1. V gave up 5 bases and J gave up 4 bases; unmatched junction bases: 4. This CDR3 has 14 amino acids. The germline V gene encodes CDR1 MDHEN and CDR2 SYDVKM.

This clone was seen a few times. The J gene is TRBJ2-1, the V gene TRBV29-1; 7 bases are shared with TRBD1. Per the germline V gene, CDR1 is SQVTM and CDR2 is ANQGSEA. CDR3 length: 13 residues. Trimming took 4 bases from V and 7 from J; bases not matched to a gene: 7. Here the CDR3 DNA reads TGCAGCGTTGTAAGGACAGGACTTAATGAGCAGTTCTTC. This codes for CSVVRTGLNEQFF.

This clone is a singleton in its sample. V is TRBV29-1 and J is TRBJ2-3, with TRBD1 identical over 11 bases. Germline V gives CDR1 SQVTM, CDR2 ANQGSEA. The CDR3 runs to 14 residues. The trim removed 7 bases at V and 2 bases at J, leaving 5 bases unmatched. CDR3 loop: CSGGQGAITDTQYF. The DNA for the CDR3 is TGCAGCGGAGGACAGGGGGCTATCACAGATACGCAGTATTTT.

Many counts were recorded for this clone. The rearrangement uses TRBV11-3 and TRBJ2-1; D possibly corresponds to TRBD2 (6 bases). Germline CDR1 and CDR2: SGHNT and YENEEA. The CDR3 extends over 14 amino acids. The V end lost 5 bases, the J end lost 5 bases, and 13 bases lay between the germline ends. The CDR3 here is CASSPSGDHNEQFF. Here the CDR3 DNA reads TGTGCCAGCAGCCCCTCGGGGGATCACAATGAGCAGTTCTTC.